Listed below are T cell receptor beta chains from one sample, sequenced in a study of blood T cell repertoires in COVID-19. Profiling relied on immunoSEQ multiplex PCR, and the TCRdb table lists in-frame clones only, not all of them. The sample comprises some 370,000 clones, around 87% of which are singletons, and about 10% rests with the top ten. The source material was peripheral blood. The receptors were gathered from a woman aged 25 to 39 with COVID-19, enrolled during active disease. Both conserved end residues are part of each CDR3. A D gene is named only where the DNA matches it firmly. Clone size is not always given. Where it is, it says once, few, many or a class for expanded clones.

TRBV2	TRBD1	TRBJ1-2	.	CASGLLDRGKNTF	TGTGCCAGCGGGCTCCTGGACAGGGGGAAAAACACCTTC
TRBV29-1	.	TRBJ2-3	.	CSVTPGSVSDTQYF	TGCAGCGTTACCCCAGGATCAGTCTCGGATACGCAGTATTTT
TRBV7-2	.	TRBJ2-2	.	CASSLVLRSGELFF	TGTGCCAGCAGCTTAGTCCTTCGGAGCGGGGAGCTGTTTTTT
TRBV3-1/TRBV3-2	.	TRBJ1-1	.	CASSQWDYPNTEAFF	TGTGCCAGCAGCCAATGGGACTACCCGAACACTGAAGCTTTCTTT
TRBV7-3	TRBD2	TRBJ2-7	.	CASSLGAGSGYEQYF	TGTGCCAGCAGCTTAGGAGCGGGAAGCGGCTACGAGCAGTACTTC
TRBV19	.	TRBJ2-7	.	CASSLASGGTDEQYF	TGTGCCAGTAGCTTGGCATCCGGGGGTACAGACGAGCAGTACTTC
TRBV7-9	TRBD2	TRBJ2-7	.	CASSLVDGRFSYEQYF	TGTGCCAGCAGCTTAGTCGACGGGAGGTTTTCCTACGAGCAGTACTTC
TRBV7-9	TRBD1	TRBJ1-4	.	CASSRDRGSEKLFF	TGTGCCAGCAGCCGCGACAGGGGTAGTGAAAAACTGTTTTTT
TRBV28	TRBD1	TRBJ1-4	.	CASRGQGNNEKLFF	TGTGCCAGCAGGGGACAGGGGAATAATGAAAAACTGTTTTTT
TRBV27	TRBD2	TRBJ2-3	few	CASSRTSGRTDTQYF	TGTGCCAGCAGTAGAACTAGCGGGAGAACAGATACGCAGTATTTT
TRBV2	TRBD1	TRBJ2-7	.	CASRRTGIGEQYF	TGTGCCAGCAGGAGGACAGGGATAGGCGAGCAGTACTTC
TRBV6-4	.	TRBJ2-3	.	CASSEEGGTDTQYF	TGTGCCAGCAGTGAGGAGGGCGGCACAGATACGCAGTATTTT
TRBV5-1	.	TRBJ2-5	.	CASGDRGGAQETQYF	TGCGCCAGCGGGGACCGTGGAGGGGCCCAAGAGACCCAGTACTTC
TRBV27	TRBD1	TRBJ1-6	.	CASSLPPTGFYNSPLHF	TGTGCCAGCAGTTTACCGCCGACAGGGTTCTATAATTCACCCCTCCACTTT
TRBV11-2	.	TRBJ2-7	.	CASSTFGPRDEQYF	TGTGCCAGCAGCACCTTCGGACCGCGGGACGAGCAGTACTTC
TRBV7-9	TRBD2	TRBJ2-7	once	CASSYGLAGSEQYF	TGTGCCAGCAGCTACGGACTAGCGGGAAGTGAGCAGTACTTC
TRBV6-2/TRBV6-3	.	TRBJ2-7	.	CASSYPSNEQYF	TGTGCCAGCAGTTACCCATCCAACGAGCAGTACTTC
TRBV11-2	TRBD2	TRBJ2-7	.	CASSPGLADTYEQYF	TGTGCCAGCAGCCCCGGACTAGCGGACACCTACGAGCAGTACTTC
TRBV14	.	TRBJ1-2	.	CASSPDEVVGYTF	TGTGCCAGCAGCCCCGACGAGGTGGTTGGCTACACCTTC
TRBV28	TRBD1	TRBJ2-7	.	CASSDRGHSYEQYF	TGTGCCAGCAGTGACAGGGGGCATTCCTACGAGCAGTACTTC
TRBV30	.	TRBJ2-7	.	CAWSTGGDEQYF	TGTGCCTGGAGCACAGGCGGAGACGAGCAGTACTTC
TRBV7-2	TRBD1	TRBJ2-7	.	CASSLGGGTGIYEQYF	TGTGCCAGCAGCTTAGGAGGGGGCACTGGCATCTACGAGCAGTACTTC
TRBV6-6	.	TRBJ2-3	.	CASSSGLTDTQYF	TGTGCCAGCAGTTCGGGACTTACAGATACGCAGTATTTT